Each of the 22 T cell receptor beta chains below was sequenced from the same sample in a study of blood T cell repertoires in COVID-19. Method: immunoSEQ multiplex PCR; TCRdb's copy keeps in-frame clones and lacks some. The sample carries roughly 240,000 clones, around nine tenths recorded once. Sequencing used peripheral blood. Receptors were obtained from an older woman who had recovered from COVID-19.

The V and J genes are TRBV6-5 and TRBJ2-7; 12 bases are a match to TRBD2. After removal of 7 bases from V and 3 bases from J, the junction contained 7 bases not matched to a gene. This CDR3 contains 15 residues. Germline V gene data show CDR1 as MNHEY and CDR2 as SVGAGI. The CDR3 reads CASTRLAGESYEQYF. As DNA, the CDR3 is TGTGCCAGCACCAGACTAGCGGGGGAGAGCTACGAGCAGTACTTC.

The chain links TRBV5-1 to TRBJ2-5; possible D gene TRBD1, 5 bases. The germline CDR1 and CDR2 sequences are SGHRS and YFSETQ. V lost 4 bases and J 1 base, leaving 8 bases between the germline ends. There are 13 residues in the CDR3. CDR3 loop: CASSGDSQETQYF. CDR3 coding DNA: TGCGCCAGCAGCGGAGACAGCCAAGAGACCCAGTACTTC.

V is TRBV2 and J is TRBJ1-2; 7 nucleotides align to TRBD1. The length of the CDR3 is 16 residues. The germline CDR1 and CDR2 sequences are SNHLY and FYNNEI. V trimming: 1 base; J trimming: 0 bases; junction bases outside the gene matches: 5. In DNA, the CDR3 is TGTGCCAGCAGTGAAGAGGGGACAGCGGCTAACTATGGCTACACCTTC. It translates to CASSEEGTAANYGYTF.

The chain has TRBV3-1 (or the pseudogene TRBV3-2) and TRBJ1-4; D is unresolved. Germline-derived CDR1 and CDR2 are LGHDT and YNNKEL (reference sequence). Trimming took 0 bases from V and 10 from J, leaving 9 bases between them. The CDR3 has 13 amino acids. CDR3 nucleotide sequence: TGTGCCAGCAGCCAAGATAAGTCAGTAAAACTGTTTTTT. This encodes CASSQDKSVKLFF.

V usage is TRBV7-2 and J usage is TRBJ2-3, with 9 bases aligning to TRBD1. The CDR3 sequence is 15 residues long. Germline lookup yields CDR1 SGHTA and CDR2 FQGNSA. J was trimmed by 6 bases and V by 0 bases; bases with no gene match: 4. The CDR3, as DNA: TGTGCCAGCAGCTTAGCGGGACAGGGTACGGATACGCAGTATTTT. Translated: CASSLAGQGTDTQYF.

The chain carries TRBV5-4 and TRBJ2-2; 8 positions agree with TRBD2. The CDR3 spans 17 residues. J was trimmed by 5 bases and V by 4 bases; bases with no gene match: 13. Germline loops: CDR1 SGHNT, CDR2 YYREEE (reference sequence). This CDR3 is CASSPSGAGGFTGELFF. In DNA, the CDR3 is TGTGCCAGCAGCCCCTCCGGGGCGGGGGGTTTTACCGGGGAGCTGTTTTTT.

J is TRBJ1-2 and V is TRBV5-1; perhaps TRBD1 as D (6 bases). With 5 bases removed from V and 1 base from J, the gap between germline ends came to 15 bases. This CDR3 comprises 15 residues. Germline CDR1 and CDR2: SGHRS and YFSETQ. CDR3 nucleotides: TGCGCCAGCAGGGTTGGTCCAGGGGATAACTATGGCTACACCTTC. Its protein product is CASRVGPGDNYGYTF.

CDR3 loop: CASSWGQYGNTIYF. The CDR3 coding sequence is TGTGCCAGCAGCTGGGGACAGTACGGAAACACCATATATTTT. The rearrangement joins TRBV5-8 to TRBJ1-3; 7 nucleotides line up with TRBD1. The V and J ends lost 3 bases and 4 bases, in that order; junction bases with no gene match: 4. The CDR3 has 14 amino acids. Germline values: CDR1 SGHTS, CDR2 YDEGEE.

The CDR3 bases are TGCGCCAGCAGTCCCGGGACAAATCAGGAGACCCAGTACTTC. Encoded protein: CASSPGTNQETQYF. The chain couples TRBV5-1 to TRBJ2-5, with D possibly being TRBD1 (6 bases). With 5 bases removed from V and 5 bases from J, the gap between germline ends came to 16 bases. This CDR3 contains 14 residues. CDR1 and CDR2 from the germline V gene are SGHRS and YFSETQ.

The V call is TRBV9, the J call TRBJ2-7; TRBD2 agrees at 8 bases. CDR3 length equals 14 residues. V was pared by 3 bases and J by 5 bases, with 7 bases of the junction left unmatched. The germline CDR1 and CDR2 sequences are SGDLS and YYNGEE. CDR3 nucleotides: TGTGCCAGCAGCGCAGGACTAGCTGCGCACGAGCAGTACTTC. This codes for CASSAGLAAHEQYF.

The V call is TRBV12-3 or TRBV12-4, the J call TRBJ2-7; the D gene is possibly TRBD1 (5 bases). V was clipped by 6 bases and J by 4 bases, with 7 bases between them. The CDR3 totals 11 residues. The CDR3 DNA is TGTGCCAGCAGGGACATGTACGAGCAGTACTTC. Protein product: CASRDMYEQYF.

The rearrangement joins TRBV6-6 to TRBJ1-5; D not resolved. The CDR3 contains 14 residues. Trimming removed 2 bases from V and 3 bases from J, with 8 bases in between. CDR1 and CDR2 from the germline V gene are MNHNY and SVGAGI (reference sequence). CDR3 region: CASSYRRDNQPQHF. The CDR3 DNA reads TGTGCCAGCAGTTACAGAAGAGACAATCAGCCCCAGCATTTT.

V and J are TRBV6-5 and TRBJ1-1, with D hard to call. Trimming took 1 base from V and 5 from J, leaving 11 bases between them. This CDR3 contains 14 residues. Looked up from germline, CDR1 is MNHEY and CDR2 is SVGAGI. Here the CDR3 reads CASSYWRETTEAFF. The CDR3 bases are TGTGCCAGCAGTTACTGGCGGGAAACGACTGAAGCTTTCTTT.

This chain uses TRBV9 with TRBJ2-1; the match to TRBD1 covers 7 bases. V gave up 2 bases and J gave up 16 bases; unmatched junction bases: 9. Germline CDR1 SGDLS, CDR2 YYNGEE. The length of the CDR3 is 12 residues. CDR3 region: CASSVRQGPHFF. The CDR3 nucleotides are TGTGCCAGCAGCGTTCGACAGGGTCCTCATTTCTTC. Variable domain in full (rest from reference TRBV9 and TRBJ2-1): DSGVTQTPKHLITATGQRVTLRCSPRSGDLSVYWYQQSLDQGLQFLIQYYNGEERAKGNILERFSAQQFPDLHSELNLSSLELGDSALYFCASSVRQGPHFFGPGTRLTVL.

The chain recombines TRBV5-1 with TRBJ1-1; TRBD1 aligns across 7 bases. The CDR3 consists of 15 residues. Per the germline V gene, CDR1 is SGHRS and CDR2 is YFSETQ. The J segment lost 1 base and the V segment lost 4 bases, leaving 7 bases of the junction unmatched. As DNA, the CDR3 is TGCGCCAGCAGCGATGTTCGGACAGGGAACACTGAAGCTTTCTTT. Its protein is CASSDVRTGNTEAFF.

J is TRBJ1-2 and V is TRBV6-1; perhaps TRBD1 as D (5 bases). Trimming pared 0 bases from V and 2 bases from J, leaving 10 bases between. The length of the CDR3 is 15 residues. CDR1 is MNHNS, CDR2 SASEGT, per germline. CDR3 in DNA: TGTGCCAGCAGTGAAGCTGGGGCTGGGAACTATGGCTACACCTTC. This codes for CASSEAGAGNYGYTF.

In this sample, this clone turned up once. The rearrangement links TRBV7-2 to TRBJ2-5; no reliable D call. Trimming removed 2 bases from V and 5 bases from J, with 9 bases in between. Germline V gene sequence: CDR1 SGHTA, CDR2 FQGNSA. This CDR3 has 13 residues. DNA of the CDR3: TGTGCCAGCAGCTTATTAGCCGGGGAGACCCAGTACTTC. Residues: CASSLLAGETQYF.

The rearrangement links TRBV9 to TRBJ1-2; 7 bases are shared with TRBD1. The junction had 20 bases not matched to a gene; V was cut back by 4 bases and J by 8 bases. The CDR3 loop spans 17 amino acids. Per germline, CDR1 SGDLS and CDR2 YYNGEE. Here the CDR3 DNA reads TGTGCCAGCAGCCAGGGGGGTCAGTTTCGGATCTCAGGGGGCTACACCTTC. Residues: CASSQGGQFRISGGYTF. Combining the CDR3 with reference TRBV9 and TRBJ1-2 gives the whole variable domain DSGVTQTPKHLITATGQRVTLRCSPRSGDLSVYWYQQSLDQGLQFLIQYYNGEERAKGNILERFSAQQFPDLHSELNLSSLELGDSALYFCASSQGGQFRISGGYTFGSGTRLTVV.

This clone was detected a few times. The genes are TRBV6-4 and TRBJ2-2, with 7 bases lining up with TRBD2. The V and J ends lost 3 bases and 1 base, in that order; junction bases with no gene match: 8. This CDR3 is built from 17 residues. Germline CDR1 and CDR2: MRHNA and SNTAGT. CDR3 sequence: CASSDYHQRGNTGELFF. The DNA of the CDR3 is TGTGCCAGCAGTGATTATCACCAGCGGGGGAACACCGGGGAGCTGTTTTTT.

The chain recombines TRBV23-1 with TRBJ2-5; D is perhaps TRBD2 (7 bases). TRBV23-1 is given ORF status, its function remaining uncertain. The CDR3 length is 17 residues. V was trimmed by 3 bases and J by 1 base, leaving 18 bases between them. DNA for the CDR3: TGCGCCAGCAGTCACGGAAGACGGGGGGCAAGCCAAGAGACCCAGTACTTC. Its protein is CASSHGRRGASQETQYF.

In this sample, this clone turned up once. The chain combines TRBV7-8 with TRBJ2-5; TRBD2 is a possible D gene (5 bases). The CDR3 has 18 amino acids. The V gene's germline CDR1 is SGHVS and CDR2 FQNEAQ. V lost 5 bases, J lost 5 bases, and 27 bases lay in between. For the CDR3, the DNA is TGTGCCAGCAGCGGAACGATACTAGGGCGAGTTGGTTTCGAGACCCAGTACTTC. This encodes CASSGTILGRVGFETQYF.

This rearrangement joins TRBV6-5 to TRBJ1-2; D possibly corresponds to TRBD1 (5 bases). Trimming removed 7 bases from V and 8 bases from J, with 11 bases in between. Germline CDR1 reads MNHEY; CDR2 reads SVGAGI. The CDR3 covers 11 residues. The CDR3, as DNA: TGTGCCAGCAAAGGGGTTGGGGGCTACACCTTC. Protein sequence: CASKGVGGYTF.